This T cell receptor beta chain appears in the sequencing data of a study of blood T cell repertoires in COVID-19. Details on this clone: One end of the junction is discordant with germline, which a read error may explain.

Libraries were prepared by immunoSEQ multiplex PCR; TCRdb keeps only in-frame clonotypes and omits some of them. Among some 33,000 clones listed, 75% to 90% were seen once. The CDR3 runs 11 residues. CDR1 and CDR2 (germline): SGHNT, YENEEA. This chain joins TRBV11-3 and TRBJ2-1; TRBD2 matches 7 bases. The TCR comes from a man between 60 and 75 years old with acute or convalescent COVID-19. Sequencing was done on a sample of peripheral blood. The CDR3 DNA follows: TGTGCCAGCAGTCCCGGGGGACTACCGATCTTC. This translates into CASSPGGLPIF.